Ten or more counts support the clone carrying this TCR beta chain. Its antigen is not known. The CDR3 consists of 15 residues. Trimming removed 2 bases at V and 1 base at J, with 9 bases between. Germline-derived CDR1 and CDR2 are ENHRY and SYGVKD. This record belongs to a study of T cells in Graves' hyperthyroidism and ophthalmopathy. Study findings and constraints: The blood repertoire included most of the expanded thyroid clonotypes above 0.001. A median around 6 months before onset, the model predicted ophthalmopathy.

What was amplified from RNA transcripts were TCR beta CDR3 regions. With the HTBI primer set, the TCR CDR3 went through a first round of RT-PCR. A single record per CDR3 protein comes from TCRdb applying MiXCR to the multiplex PCR reads. The sample contains more than 300,000 distinct CDR3 sequences, around 13% of which appear only once. This chain links TRBV10-3 with TRBJ1-5; a weak D match, TRBD1 (6 bases). This clonotype originated in a woman younger than 30 with Graves' hyperthyroidism. Sequenced material: blood. The CDR3 nucleotides are TGTGCCATCAGTGAGGCAGGGGAGAGCAATCAGCCCCAGCATTTT. This codes for CAISEAGESNQPQHF.